The 2 T cell receptor beta chains presented below share a single source sample, sequenced in a study of control samples from healthy donors and cancer patients. The table came from immunoSEQ multiplex PCR; TCRdb's copy has only in-frame clones and leaves some out. The data contain about 140,000 clones, 90% to 95% of them singletons. Specimen: blood. The receptor set was obtained from a man in his forties in good health.

The chain couples TRBV7-2 to TRBJ1-1; unclear D gene. The CDR3 has 13 residues. Trimming took 2 bases from V and 5 from J, leaving 9 bases between them. Germline values: CDR1 SGHTA, CDR2 FQGNSA. This CDR3 reads CASSLIWGTEAFF. CDR3 bases: TGTGCCAGCAGCTTAATCTGGGGTACTGAAGCTTTCTTT. Full variable domain (rest looked up from reference TRBV7-2 and TRBJ1-1): GAGVSQSPSNKVTEKGKDVELRCDPISGHTALYWYRQSLGQGLEFLIYFQGNSAPDKSGLPSDRFSAERTGGSVSTLTIQRTQQEDSAVYLCASSLIWGTEAFFGQGTRLTVV.

Only one count was recorded for this clone. The V and J genes are TRBV6-2 or TRBV6-3 and TRBJ1-3; no firm D call. Trimming took 2 bases from V and 1 from J, leaving 6 bases between them. The germline gives CDR1 MNHEY, CDR2 SVGEGT. This CDR3 is built from 14 residues. The CDR3, as DNA: TGTGCCAGCAGTTACCAGAAGTCTGGAAACACCATATATTTT. This translates into CASSYQKSGNTIYF.